This T cell receptor (beta chain) was retrieved from a study of beta chain features in type 1 diabetes. Whole-study findings and limits: All four CD4+ subsets of Type 1 diabetes patients contained TCRB CDR3s that were moderately but significantly shorter.

CDR3 length equals 15 residues. Losses at the gene ends were 5 bases for V and 4 bases for J; bases not matched to a gene: 8. Germline lookup yields CDR1 MNHEY and CDR2 SVGAGI. In this sample, this clone turned up a few times. The antigen remains unidentified. Sequencing targeted expressed TCRB transcripts, as all isolated RNA had been reverse transcribed. Assay used: immunoSEQ multiplex PCR; TCRdb lists only in-frame clones, some missing. The sample shows approximately 600,000 clones, roughly 12% of them seen only once. Material for sequencing was naive CD4+ T cells from blood. The receptor's source is a man aged 30 to 45 with type 1 diabetes. The rearrangement links TRBV6-5 to TRBJ2-1; 7 bases match TRBD1. The CDR3 loop reads CASSRQGDSYNEQFF. In nucleotides, the CDR3 is TGTGCCAGCAGTCGACAGGGCGATTCATACAATGAGCAGTTCTTC.